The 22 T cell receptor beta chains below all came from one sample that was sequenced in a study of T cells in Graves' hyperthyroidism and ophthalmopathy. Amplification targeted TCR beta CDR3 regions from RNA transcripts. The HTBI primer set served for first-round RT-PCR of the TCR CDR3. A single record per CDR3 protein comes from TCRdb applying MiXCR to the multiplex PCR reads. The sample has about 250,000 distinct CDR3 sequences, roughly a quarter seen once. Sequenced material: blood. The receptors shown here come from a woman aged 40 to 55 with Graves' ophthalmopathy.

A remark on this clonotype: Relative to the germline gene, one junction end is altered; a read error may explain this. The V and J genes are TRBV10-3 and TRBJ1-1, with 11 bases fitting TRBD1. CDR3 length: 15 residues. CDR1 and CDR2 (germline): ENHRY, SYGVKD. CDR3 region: CAISPGQGGGTEAFF. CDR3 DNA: TGTGCCATCAGTCCGGGACAGGGGGGGGGGACTGAAGCCTTCTTT.

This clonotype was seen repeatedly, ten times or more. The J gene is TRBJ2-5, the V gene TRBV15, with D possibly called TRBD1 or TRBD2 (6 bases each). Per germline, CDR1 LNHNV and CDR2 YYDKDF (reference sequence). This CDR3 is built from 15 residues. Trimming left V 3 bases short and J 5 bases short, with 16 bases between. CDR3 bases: TGTGCCACCAGCAGCCTCGAGGGGGGAAGGGAGACCCAGTACTTC. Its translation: CATSSLEGGRETQYF.

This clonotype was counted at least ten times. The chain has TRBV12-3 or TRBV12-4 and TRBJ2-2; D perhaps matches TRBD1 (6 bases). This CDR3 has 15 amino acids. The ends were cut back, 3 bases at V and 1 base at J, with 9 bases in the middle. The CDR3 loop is CASSLGHVNTGELFF. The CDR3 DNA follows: TGTGCCAGCAGTTTGGGACACGTGAACACCGGGGAGCTGTTTTTT.

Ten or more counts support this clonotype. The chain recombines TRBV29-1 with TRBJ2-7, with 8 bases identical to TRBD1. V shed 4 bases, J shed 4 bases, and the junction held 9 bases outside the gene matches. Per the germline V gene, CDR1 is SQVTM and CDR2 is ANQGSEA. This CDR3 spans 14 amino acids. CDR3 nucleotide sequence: TGCAGCGTTGTGGGCCAGGGGGCCATGTACGAGCAGTACTTC. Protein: CSVVGQGAMYEQYF.

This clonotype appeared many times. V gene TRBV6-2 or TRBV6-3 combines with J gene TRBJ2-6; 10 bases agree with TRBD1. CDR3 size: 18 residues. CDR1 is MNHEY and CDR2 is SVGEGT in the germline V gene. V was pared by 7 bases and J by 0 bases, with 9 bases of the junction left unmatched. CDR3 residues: CASTAGQGVYSGANVLTF. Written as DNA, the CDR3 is TGTGCCAGCACCGCCGGACAGGGGGTTTACTCTGGGGCCAACGTCCTGACTTTC.

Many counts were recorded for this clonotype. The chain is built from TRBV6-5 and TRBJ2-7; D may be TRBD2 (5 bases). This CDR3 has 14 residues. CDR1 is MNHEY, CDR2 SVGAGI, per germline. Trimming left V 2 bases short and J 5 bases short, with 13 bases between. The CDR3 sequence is CASSYEGFGDEQYF. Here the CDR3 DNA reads TGTGCCAGCAGTTACGAGGGCTTTGGGGACGAGCAGTACTTC.

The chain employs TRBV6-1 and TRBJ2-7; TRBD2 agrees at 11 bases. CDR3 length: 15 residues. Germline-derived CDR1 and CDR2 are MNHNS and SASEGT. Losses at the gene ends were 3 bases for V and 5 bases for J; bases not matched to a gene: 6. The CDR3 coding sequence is TGTGCCAGCAGTGAGGTACTAGCGGGAGTGAACGAGCAGTACTTC. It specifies CASSEVLAGVNEQYF.

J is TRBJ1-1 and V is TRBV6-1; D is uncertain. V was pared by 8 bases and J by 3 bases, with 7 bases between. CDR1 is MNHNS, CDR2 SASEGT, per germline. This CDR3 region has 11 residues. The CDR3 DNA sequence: TGTGCCAGCGAAGAGGACACTGAAGCTTTCTTT. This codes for CASEEDTEAFF.

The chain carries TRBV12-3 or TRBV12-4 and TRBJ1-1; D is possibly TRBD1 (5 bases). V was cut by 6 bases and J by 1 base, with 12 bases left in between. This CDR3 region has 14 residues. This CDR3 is CASSGGRSNTEAFF. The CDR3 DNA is TGTGCCAGCAGCGGGGGACGGTCGAACACTGAAGCTTTCTTT.

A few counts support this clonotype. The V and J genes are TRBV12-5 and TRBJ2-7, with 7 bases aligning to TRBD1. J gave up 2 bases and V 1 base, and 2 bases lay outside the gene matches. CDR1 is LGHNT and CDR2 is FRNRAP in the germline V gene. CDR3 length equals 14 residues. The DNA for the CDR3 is TGTGCTAGTGGTTTGGGGGACAGAACCTACGAGCAGTACTTC. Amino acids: CASGLGDRTYEQYF.

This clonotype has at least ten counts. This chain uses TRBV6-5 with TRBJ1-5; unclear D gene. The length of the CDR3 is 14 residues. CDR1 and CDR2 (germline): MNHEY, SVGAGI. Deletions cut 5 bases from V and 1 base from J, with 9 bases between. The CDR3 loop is CASSRFESNQPQHF. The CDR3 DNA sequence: TGTGCCAGCAGTCGTTTTGAGAGCAATCAGCCCCAGCATTTT.

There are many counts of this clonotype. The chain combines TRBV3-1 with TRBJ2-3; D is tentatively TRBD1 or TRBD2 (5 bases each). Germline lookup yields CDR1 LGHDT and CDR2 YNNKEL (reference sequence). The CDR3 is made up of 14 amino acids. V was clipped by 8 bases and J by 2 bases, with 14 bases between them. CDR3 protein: CASPWDQSTDTQYF. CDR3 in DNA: TGTGCCAGCCCCTGGGACCAATCCACAGATACGCAGTATTTT.

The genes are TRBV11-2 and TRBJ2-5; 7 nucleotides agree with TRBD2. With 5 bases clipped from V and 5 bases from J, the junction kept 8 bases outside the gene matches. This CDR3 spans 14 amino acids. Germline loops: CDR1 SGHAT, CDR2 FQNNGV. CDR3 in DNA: TGTGCCAGCAGCCTCGCTGTGGGAGGGGAGACCCAGTACTTC. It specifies CASSLAVGGETQYF. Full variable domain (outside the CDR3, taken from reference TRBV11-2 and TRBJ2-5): EAGVAQSPRYKIIEKRQSVAFWCNPISGHATLYWYQQILGQGPKLLIQFQNNGVVDDSQLPKDRFSAERLKGVDSTLKIQPAKLEDSAVYLCASSLAVGGETQYFGPGTRLLVL.

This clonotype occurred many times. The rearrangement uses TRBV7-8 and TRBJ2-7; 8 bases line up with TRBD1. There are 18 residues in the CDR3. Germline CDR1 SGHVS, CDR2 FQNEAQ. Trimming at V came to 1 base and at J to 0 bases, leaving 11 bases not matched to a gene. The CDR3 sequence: CASSLESGGPLLSYEQYF. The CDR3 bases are TGTGCCAGCAGCTTAGAGTCAGGGGGCCCCCTACTCTCCTACGAGCAGTACTTC. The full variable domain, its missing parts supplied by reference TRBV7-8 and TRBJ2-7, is GAGVSQSPRYKVAKRGQDVALRCDPISGHVSLFWYQQALGQGPEFLTYFQNEAQLDKSGLPSDRFFAERPEGSVSTLKIQRTQQEDSAVYLCASSLESGGPLLSYEQYFGPGTRLTVT.

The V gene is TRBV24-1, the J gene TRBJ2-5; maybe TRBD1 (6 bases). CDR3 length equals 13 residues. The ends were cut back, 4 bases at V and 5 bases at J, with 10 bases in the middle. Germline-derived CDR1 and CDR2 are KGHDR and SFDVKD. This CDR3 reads CATSEGHTETQYF. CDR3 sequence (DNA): TGTGCCACCAGTGAGGGACATACTGAGACCCAGTACTTC.

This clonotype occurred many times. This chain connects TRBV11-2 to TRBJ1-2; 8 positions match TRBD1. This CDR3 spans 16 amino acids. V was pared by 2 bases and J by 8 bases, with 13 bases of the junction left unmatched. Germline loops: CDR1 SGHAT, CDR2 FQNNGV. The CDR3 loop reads CASSLFRQGRVGGYTF. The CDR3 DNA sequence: TGTGCCAGCAGCTTATTTCGACAGGGGAGAGTGGGCGGCTACACCTTC. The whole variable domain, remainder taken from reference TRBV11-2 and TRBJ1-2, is EAGVAQSPRYKIIEKRQSVAFWCNPISGHATLYWYQQILGQGPKLLIQFQNNGVVDDSQLPKDRFSAERLKGVDSTLKIQPAKLEDSAVYLCASSLFRQGRVGGYTFGSGTRLTVV.

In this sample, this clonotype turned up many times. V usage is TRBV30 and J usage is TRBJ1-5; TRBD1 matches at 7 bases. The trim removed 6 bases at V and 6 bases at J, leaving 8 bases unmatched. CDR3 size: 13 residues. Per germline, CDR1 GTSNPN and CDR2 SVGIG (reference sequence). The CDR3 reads CACGTAGTQPQHF. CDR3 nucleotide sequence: TGTGCCTGTGGGACAGCCGGAACTCAGCCCCAGCATTTT. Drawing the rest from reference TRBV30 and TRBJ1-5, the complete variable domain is SQTIHQWPATLVQPVGSPLSLECTVEGTSNPNLYWYRQAAGRGLQLLFYSVGIGQISSEVPQNLSASRPQDRQFILSSKKLLLSDSGFYLCACGTAGTQPQHFGDGTRLSIL.

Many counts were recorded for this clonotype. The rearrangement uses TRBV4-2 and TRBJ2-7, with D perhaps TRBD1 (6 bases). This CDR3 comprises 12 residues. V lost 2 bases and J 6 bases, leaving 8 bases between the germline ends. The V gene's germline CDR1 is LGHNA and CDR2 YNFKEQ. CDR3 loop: CASSQNRVEQYF. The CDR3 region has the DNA TGTGCCAGCAGCCAAAACAGGGTCGAGCAGTACTTC.

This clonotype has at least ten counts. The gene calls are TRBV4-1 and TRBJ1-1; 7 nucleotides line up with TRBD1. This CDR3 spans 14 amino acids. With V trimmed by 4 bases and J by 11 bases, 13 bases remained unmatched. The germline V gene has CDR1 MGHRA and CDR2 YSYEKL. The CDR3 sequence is CASSPGDSGGGAFF. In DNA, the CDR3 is TGCGCCAGCAGCCCCGGGGACAGCGGGGGTGGCGCTTTCTTT.

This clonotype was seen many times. In DNA form, the CDR3 reads TGTGCCAGCAGCTTGGATCCCAGACAGGGTTCTACCTATGGCTACACCTTC. This encodes CASSLDPRQGSTYGYTF. V and J are TRBV5-6 and TRBJ1-2; 7 nucleotides agree with TRBD1. The CDR3 extends over 17 amino acids. Per the germline V gene, CDR1 is SGHDT and CDR2 is YYEEEE. V was pared by 0 bases and J by 4 bases, with 12 bases of the junction left unmatched.

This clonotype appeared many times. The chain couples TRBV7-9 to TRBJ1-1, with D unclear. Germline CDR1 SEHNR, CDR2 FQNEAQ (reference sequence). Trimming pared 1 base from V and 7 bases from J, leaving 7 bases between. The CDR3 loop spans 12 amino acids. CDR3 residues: CASSLGYSEAFF. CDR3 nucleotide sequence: TGTGCCAGCAGCTTAGGATACAGTGAAGCTTTCTTT.

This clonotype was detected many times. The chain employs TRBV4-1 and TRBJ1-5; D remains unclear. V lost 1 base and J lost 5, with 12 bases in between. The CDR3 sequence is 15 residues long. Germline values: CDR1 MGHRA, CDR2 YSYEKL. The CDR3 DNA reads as TGCGCCAGCAGCCAAGGGACTGTCACTGATCAGCCCCAGCATTTT. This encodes CASSQGTVTDQPQHF.